The rows below give T cell receptor beta chains drawn from one sample of a study of memory CD4+ T cells and cytomegalovirus serostatus. The repertoire was sequenced with immunoSEQ multiplex PCR; TCRdb's copy has only in-frame clones and lacks some. The sample comprises some 44,000 clones, around 77% of which are singletons, and around 0.61% rests with the top ten. Sequenced material: memory CD4+ T cells from blood. These TCRs come from an adult in good health and CMV-seronegative. The CDR3 runs from the conserved cysteine through the conserved F or W. D genes are given only for firm matches. A row's size may be missing; if present it is once, few, many or a size class.

J gene: TRBJ2-3; V gene: TRBV9; D gene: TRBD2; clone size: NA; CDR3 DNA: TGTGCCAGCAGCGCGAGGACTAGCGGGGGCCCTTTTTATTTT; CDR3 protein: CASSARTSGGPFYF
J gene: TRBJ1-5; V gene: TRBV9; D gene: TRBD1; clone size: NA; CDR3 DNA: TGTGCCAGCAGCGTAGTAAGGGGGCAGAGCAATCAGCCCCAGCATTTT; CDR3 protein: CASSVVRGQSNQPQHF
J gene: TRBJ2-3; V gene: TRBV6-5; D gene: TRBD2; clone size: NA; CDR3 DNA: TGTGCCAGCACCCCGGGACTAGCGTCAGATACGCAGTATTTT; CDR3 protein: CASTPGLASDTQYF
J gene: TRBJ1-5; V gene: TRBV18; D gene: NA; clone size: NA; CDR3 DNA: TGTGCCAGCTCACCGGAGGGCAGTCGGAGCAATCAGCCCCAGCATTTT; CDR3 protein: CASSPEGSRSNQPQHF
J gene: TRBJ2-6; V gene: TRBV7-2; D gene: TRBD2; clone size: NA; CDR3 DNA: TGTGCCAGCAGCTCTATTACCCCGGGGGGGGTCCTGACTTTC; CDR3 protein: CASSSITPGGVLTF
J gene: TRBJ2-1; V gene: TRBV30; D gene: TRBD2; clone size: NA; CDR3 DNA: TGTGCCTGGAGTGCAAAGGGGGGAGCGGGGGATAATGAGCAGTTCTTC; CDR3 protein: CAWSAKGGAGDNEQFF
J gene: TRBJ1-5; V gene: TRBV20-1; D gene: NA; clone size: NA; CDR3 DNA: TGCAGTGCTCTTTGGGGGCAGCCCCAGCATTTT; CDR3 protein: CSALWGQPQHF
J gene: TRBJ1-4; V gene: TRBV30; D gene: TRBD1; clone size: NA; CDR3 DNA: TGTGCCTGGAGTGTGGTTAGAGGGGGCAGGGAAAAACTGTTTTTT; CDR3 protein: CAWSVVRGGREKLFF
J gene: TRBJ2-2; V gene: TRBV11-3; D gene: NA; clone size: NA; CDR3 DNA: TGTGCCAGCAGCTCCTGGACAGACACTTCGGGCACCGGGGAGCTGTTTTTT; CDR3 protein: CASSSWTDTSGTGELFF
J gene: TRBJ1-2; V gene: TRBV7-9; D gene: TRBD1; clone size: NA; CDR3 DNA: TGTGCCAGCAGCTTCAGGACAGGGAACACTAACTATGGCTACACCTTC; CDR3 protein: CASSFRTGNTNYGYTF
J gene: TRBJ2-2; V gene: TRBV13; D gene: NA; clone size: NA; CDR3 DNA: TGTGCCAGCAGCTTAGTGAGATCCGGGGAGCTGTTTTTT; CDR3 protein: CASSLVRSGELFF
J gene: TRBJ1-4; V gene: TRBV4-1; D gene: NA; clone size: NA; CDR3 DNA: TGCGCCAGCAGCCAAGGGGGGGGTCGGGAAAAACTGTTTTTT; CDR3 protein: CASSQGGGREKLFF
J gene: TRBJ1-4; V gene: TRBV5-6; D gene: TRBD1; clone size: NA; CDR3 DNA: TGTGCCAGCAGCTTGTGGGGACAGGCGGGGCGGGAAAAACTGTTTTTT; CDR3 protein: CASSLWGQAGREKLFF
J gene: TRBJ1-1; V gene: TRBV5-6; D gene: NA; clone size: NA; CDR3 DNA: TGTGCCAGCAGCTTAGAAACAGGTTTAAGGATGAACACTGAAGCTTTCTTT; CDR3 protein: CASSLETGLRMNTEAFF
J gene: TRBJ1-4; V gene: TRBV2; D gene: NA; clone size: NA; CDR3 DNA: TGTGCCAGCAAACCGGGCCCCAGCGCCCTACTCGTTTTT; CDR3 protein: CASKPGPSALLVF
J gene: TRBJ2-5; V gene: TRBV7-8; D gene: NA; clone size: few; CDR3 DNA: TGTGCCAGCAGCTCTGTAGGATACGAGACCCAGTACTTC; CDR3 protein: CASSSVGYETQYF
J gene: TRBJ1-1; V gene: TRBV13; D gene: NA; clone size: once; CDR3 DNA: TGTGCCAGCAGCCCAAACTTAAACACTGAAGCTTTCTTT; CDR3 protein: CASSPNLNTEAFF
J gene: TRBJ1-1; V gene: TRBV10-3; D gene: NA; clone size: NA; CDR3 DNA: TGTGCCATCAGTGAGACAGACACCAACACTGAAGCTTTCTTT; CDR3 protein: CAISETDTNTEAFF
J gene: TRBJ1-6; V gene: TRBV2; D gene: TRBD1; clone size: few; CDR3 DNA: TGTGCCAGCAGCCGGGACAGCTCCTATAATTCACCCCTCCACTTT; CDR3 protein: CASSRDSSYNSPLHF
J gene: TRBJ2-7; V gene: TRBV6-5; D gene: TRBD2; clone size: NA; CDR3 DNA: TGTGCCAGCAACAGACTAGCGGGGGCTGGCGAGCAGTACTTC; CDR3 protein: CASNRLAGAGEQYF
J gene: TRBJ1-5; V gene: TRBV6-5; D gene: NA; clone size: NA; CDR3 DNA: TGTGCCAGCAGTAGGGGTGATGCCTCGCAGCCCCAGCATTTT; CDR3 protein: CASSRGDASQPQHF
J gene: TRBJ2-4; V gene: TRBV15; D gene: TRBD2; clone size: few; CDR3 DNA: TGTGCCACCAGCAGAGGAGCGGGGGGCGAAAACATTCAGTACTTC; CDR3 protein: CATSRGAGGENIQYF
J gene: TRBJ1-5; V gene: TRBV6-6; D gene: NA; clone size: NA; CDR3 DNA: TGTGCCAGCAGTTACTCGAGCAAGGGTGGTCAGCCCCAGCATTTT; CDR3 protein: CASSYSSKGGQPQHF
J gene: TRBJ2-3; V gene: TRBV11-3; D gene: NA; clone size: NA; CDR3 DNA: TGTGCCAGCAGCTTAAGGGTTGGAGCAGATACGCAGTATTTT; CDR3 protein: CASSLRVGADTQYF
J gene: TRBJ1-2; V gene: TRBV6-6; D gene: TRBD1; clone size: medium-sized; CDR3 DNA: TGTGCCAGCAGTAAGGGGGCGGTGGGCTACACCTTC; CDR3 protein: CASSKGAVGYTF
J gene: TRBJ1-2; V gene: TRBV30; D gene: NA; clone size: NA; CDR3 DNA: TGTGCCTGGAGTACAGGGTACTATGGCTACACCTTC; CDR3 protein: CAWSTGYYGYTF
J gene: TRBJ1-2; V gene: TRBV6-5; D gene: NA; clone size: few; CDR3 DNA: TGTGCCAGCAGTTATACTACAGGGAGGGACTATGGCTACACCTTC; CDR3 protein: CASSYTTGRDYGYTF
J gene: TRBJ2-5; V gene: TRBV5-4; D gene: NA; clone size: NA; CDR3 DNA: TGTGCCAGCAGCTTGGGGTTGAGGGGAGAGACCCAGTACTTC; CDR3 protein: CASSLGLRGETQYF
J gene: TRBJ2-6; V gene: TRBV9; D gene: TRBD1; clone size: NA; CDR3 DNA: TGTGCCAGCAGCGTGACAGGGGGGAGCTCTGGGGCCAACGTCCTGACTTTC; CDR3 protein: CASSVTGGSSGANVLTF
J gene: TRBJ1-1; V gene: TRBV14; D gene: NA; clone size: NA; CDR3 DNA: TGTGCCAGCAGCCAAGATCTTGGGCCGAACACTGAAGCTTTCTTT; CDR3 protein: CASSQDLGPNTEAFF